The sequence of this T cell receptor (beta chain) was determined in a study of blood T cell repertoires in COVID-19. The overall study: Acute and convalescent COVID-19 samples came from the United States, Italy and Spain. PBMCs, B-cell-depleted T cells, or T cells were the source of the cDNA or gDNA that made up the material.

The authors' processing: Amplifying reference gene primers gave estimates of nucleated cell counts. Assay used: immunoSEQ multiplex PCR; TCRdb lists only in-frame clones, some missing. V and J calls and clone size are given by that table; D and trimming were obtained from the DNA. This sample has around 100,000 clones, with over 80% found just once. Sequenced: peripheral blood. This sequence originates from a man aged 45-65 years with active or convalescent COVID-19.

For the CDR3, the DNA is TGTGCCAGCAGCCGGACAGGTGTAGGAAACACCATATATTTT. This translates into CASSRTGVGNTIYF. This chain connects TRBV13 to TRBJ1-3, with 7 bases fitting TRBD1. V shed 5 bases, J shed 4 bases, and the junction held 5 bases outside the gene matches. The germline V gene encodes CDR1 PRHDT and CDR2 FYEKMQ (reference sequence). CDR3 size: 14 residues. Full variable domain (rest looked up from reference TRBV13 and TRBJ1-3): AAGVIQSPRHLIKEKRETATLKCYPIPRHDTVYWYQQGPGQDPQFLISFYEKMQSDKGSIPDRFSAQQFSDYHSELNMSSLELGDSALYFCASSRTGVGNTIYFGEGSWLTVV.